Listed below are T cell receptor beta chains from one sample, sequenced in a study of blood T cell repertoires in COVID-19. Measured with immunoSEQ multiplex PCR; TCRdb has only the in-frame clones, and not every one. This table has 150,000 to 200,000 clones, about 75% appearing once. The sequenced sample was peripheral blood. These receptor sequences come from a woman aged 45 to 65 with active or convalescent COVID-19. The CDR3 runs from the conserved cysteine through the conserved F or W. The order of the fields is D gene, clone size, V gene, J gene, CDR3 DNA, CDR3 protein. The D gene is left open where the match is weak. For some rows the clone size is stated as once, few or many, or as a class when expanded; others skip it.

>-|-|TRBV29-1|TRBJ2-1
TGCAGCGTTGCCGGTTCGAGTGAGAATGAGCAGTTCTTC
CSVAGSSENEQFF
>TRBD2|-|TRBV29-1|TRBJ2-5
TGCAGCGTTGAGGGGACTAGCCCAGAGACCCAGTACTTC
CSVEGTSPETQYF
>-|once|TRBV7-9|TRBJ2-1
TGTGCCAGCAGCTTGGGCATATCCTACAATGAGCAGTTCTTC
CASSLGISYNEQFF
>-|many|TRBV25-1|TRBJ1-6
TGTGCCAGCAGTGAGGCAGGACACCCCATGGCCTATAATTCACCCCTCCACTTT
CASSEAGHPMAYNSPLHF
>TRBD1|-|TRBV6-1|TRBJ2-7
TGTGCCAGCAGTGATAGGTGGGACAGGGGCGAGCAGTACTTC
CASSDRWDRGEQYF
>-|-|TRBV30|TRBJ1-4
TGTGCCTGGAGGCCCAGGGGTGTAGAAAAACTGTTTTTT
CAWRPRGVEKLFF
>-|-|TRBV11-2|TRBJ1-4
TGTGCCAGCAGCTCAGTCGTGCGGTGGGAAAAACTGTTTTTT
CASSSVVRWEKLFF
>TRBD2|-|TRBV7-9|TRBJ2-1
TGTGCCAGCAGCCGCCTAGCGGGAGGCCTCCACAATGAGCAGTTCTTC
CASSRLAGGLHNEQFF
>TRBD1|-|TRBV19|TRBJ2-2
TGTGCCAGTAGTAACCAGGGGGCGAACACCGGGGAGCTGTTTTTT
CASSNQGANTGELFF
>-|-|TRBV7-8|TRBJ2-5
TGTGCCAGCAGCTTAGCAGTGTTGGCAGTCCAAGAGACCCAGTACTTC
CASSLAVLAVQETQYF
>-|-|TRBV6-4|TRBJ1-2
TGTGCCAGCAGTGCCGAGACGGGCTATGGCTACACCTTC
CASSAETGYGYTF
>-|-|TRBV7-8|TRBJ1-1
TGTGCCAGCAGCTTAGGGTCTCGAGGGACTGAAGCTTTCTTT
CASSLGSRGTEAFF
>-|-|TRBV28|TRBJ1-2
TGTGCCAGCAGTTACGAGGGATATGGCTACACCTTC
CASSYEGYGYTF
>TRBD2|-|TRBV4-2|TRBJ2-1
TGTGCCAGCAGCCAAGATGGTAGGACTAGCGGACCGAAGCAGTTCTTC
CASSQDGRTSGPKQFF
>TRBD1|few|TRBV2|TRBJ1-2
TGTGCCAGCCTCATAAAGGGGGCTGACTATGGCTACACCTTC
CASLIKGADYGYTF
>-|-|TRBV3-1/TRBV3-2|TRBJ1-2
TGTGCCAGCAGCCACAAATCCCCAGGGGCAGCCTATGGCTACACCTTC
CASSHKSPGAAYGYTF
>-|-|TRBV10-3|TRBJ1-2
TGTGCCATCAGTGACACGACAAGTAACTATGGCTACACCTTC
CAISDTTSNYGYTF
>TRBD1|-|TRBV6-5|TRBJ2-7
TGTGCCAGCAGTACCGACAGGGCCTACGAGCAGTACTTC
CASSTDRAYEQYF
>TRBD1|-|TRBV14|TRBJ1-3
TGTGCCAGCTCATGGACAGGGGTGCGAAACACCATATATTTT
CASSWTGVRNTIYF
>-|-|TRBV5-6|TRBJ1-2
TGTGCCAGCAGCCGACTGGGGGAGGTGATAAACTATGGCTACACCTTC
CASSRLGEVINYGYTF
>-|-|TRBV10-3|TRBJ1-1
TGTGCCATCAGTGAACAGGGTTCGACTGAAGCTTTCTTT
CAISEQGSTEAFF
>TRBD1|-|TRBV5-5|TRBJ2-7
TGTGCCAGCAGCCTGACAGGGACCACCTACGAGCAGTACTTC
CASSLTGTTYEQYF